The next 5 T cell receptor beta chains were all read from a single sample in a study of Graves' ophthalmopathy and Graves' hyperthyroidism. RNA transcripts were the source from which TCR beta CDR3 regions were amplified. A first-round RT-PCR used HTBI primers, followed by a second-round multiplex PCR. TCRdb reprocessed the multiplex PCR reads with MiXCR, giving one entry per CDR3 protein. The sample has about 1.2 million distinct CDR3 sequences, 35% to 45% seen once. The sequencing sample was made of peripheral blood or thyroid tissue (not recorded which). These receptors all stem from an adult man with Graves' hyperthyroidism.

This clonotype turned up a few times. The chain combines TRBV19 with TRBJ1-1; possibly TRBD1 for D (5 bases). Germline CDR1 is LNHDA and CDR2 is SQIVND (reference sequence). The V end lost 3 bases, the J end lost 5 bases, and 13 bases lay between the germline ends. The CDR3 has 14 amino acids. The CDR3 nucleotides are TGTGCCAGTAGTATCCGGGGGGGGAGAACTGAAGCTTTCTTT. Translating gives CASSIRGGRTEAFF.

Written as DNA, the CDR3 is TGTGCCAGCACCCTGGGGCCACTGTCCGCCTACGAGCAGTACTTC. This sequence encodes CASTLGPLSAYEQYF. The chain employs TRBV5-4 and TRBJ2-7; weak D call: TRBD1 (5 bases). CDR1 and CDR2 (germline): SGHNT, YYREEE (reference sequence). Trimming removed 6 bases at V and 2 bases at J, with 18 bases between. This CDR3 has 15 residues.

A note on this clonotype: One end of the junction varies from germline; a read error may be responsible. The genes are TRBV7-9 and TRBJ2-7; D is undetermined. Germline values: CDR1 SEHNR, CDR2 FQNEAQ (reference sequence). The CDR3 totals 12 residues. The CDR3 DNA sequence: TGTGCCAGCGGCTTCCTCTCCTACGAGCAGTACTTC. Protein product: CASGFLSYEQYF.

This clonotype was observed at least ten times. The rearrangement joins TRBV4-1 to TRBJ1-2, with 8 nucleotides matching TRBD1. J gave up 6 bases and V 3 bases, and 12 bases lay outside the gene matches. This CDR3 has 16 amino acids. Germline CDR1 reads MGHRA; CDR2 reads YSYEKL. The CDR3 coding sequence is TGCGCCAGCAGCCAGAGGGGACAGGATGATGTTAATGGCTACACCTTC. Translated, it gives CASSQRGQDDVNGYTF.

The chain carries TRBV7-2 and TRBJ2-5; 7 bases match TRBD1. This CDR3 contains 13 residues. With V trimmed by 5 bases and J by 5 bases, 5 bases remained unmatched. Germline V CDR1 and CDR2: SGHTA, FQGNSA. This chain's CDR3 is CASSQDREETQYF. The CDR3 DNA follows: TGTGCCAGCAGCCAAGACAGGGAGGAGACCCAGTACTTC.